This T cell receptor (beta chain) originates from a study of Ad26.COV2.S vaccination and SARS-CoV-2 variants. Study-level points and caveats: Measurements of TCR breadth and depth may have given underestimates of the total T cell responses. Placebo and vaccine recipients had non-spike TCR breadth that was similar.

The treatment here: around 19 received Ad26.COV2.S at low or high dose, single or two shots; 5 received placebo; per-sample allocation not given. The investigators took samples on day 63 after the first vaccine or placebo injection. It was Wuhan-strain SARS-CoV-2 spike that the Ad26 vaccine vector expressed. A remark on this clone: Antigen: not known.

From germline, CDR1 is GTSNPN and CDR2 SVGIG (reference sequence). The V end was cut by 1 base, the J end by 3 bases, with 12 bases between. The CDR3 consists of 14 residues. Profiling relied on immunoSEQ multiplex PCR, and the TCRdb table lists in-frame clones only, not all of them. The data contain a few hundred thousand clones, 80% to 90% of them seen just once; the ten biggest clones take up roughly 3.2%. Sequenced material: peripheral blood, taken in a trial of Ad26.COV2.S vaccine versus placebo. This clonotype was obtained from a person aged 18-65 years who received the Ad26.COV2.S COVID-19 vaccine or a placebo. The chain links TRBV30 to TRBJ1-2; D is undetermined. CDR3 sequence: CAWSARRRDYGYTF. The CDR3 bases are TGTGCCTGGAGTGCCAGACGGCGAGACTATGGCTACACCTTC.